These 9 T cell receptor beta chains share one sample of origin, sequenced in a study of CD8 T cells in Susac syndrome. It was with random hexamers that 0.5 to 1 ug RNA was reverse transcribed. Each CDR3 protein is one row after TCRdb ran MiXCR on the immunoSEQ multiplex PCR reads. The top ten clones hold about 0.12% of a sample with roughly 160,000 distinct CDR3 sequences, approximately 95% of them seen once. Sequencing input: CD4+ T cells from PBMCs. Receptor source: a human donor with Susac syndrome.

The CDR3 region has the DNA TGTGCCAGCAGTGAACTGTCCGGGAATGCTTTCTTT. As protein: CASSELSGNAFF. The chain links TRBV25-1 to TRBJ1-1; the D is unclear. CDR3 length: 12 residues. In germline, CDR1 is MGHDK, CDR2 SYGVNS. Between the trimmed V and J ends, which lost 2 bases and 11 bases, there was a span of 12 bases. The full variable domain, with the rest looked up from reference TRBV25-1 and TRBJ1-1, is EADIYQTPRYLVIGTGKKITLECSQTMGHDKMYWYQQDPGMELHLIHYSYGVNSTEKGDLSSESTVSRIRTEHFPLTLESARPSHTSQYLCASSELSGNAFFGQGTRLTVV.

This clonotype was seen only once. The rearrangement uses TRBV20-1 and TRBJ2-7; D uncertain. Germline CDR1 DFQATT, CDR2 SNEGSKA (reference sequence). V gave up 0 bases and J gave up 2 bases, with 11 bases separating them. The CDR3 is 14 residues long. Here the CDR3 reads CSARDLGVTYEQYF. For the CDR3, the DNA is TGCAGTGCTAGAGATCTAGGCGTCACCTACGAGCAGTACTTC.

V is TRBV20-1 and J is TRBJ2-2; D may match TRBD1 or TRBD2 (5 bases each). V lost 1 base and J 5 bases, leaving 11 bases between the germline ends. The CDR3 totals 14 residues. Germline V gives CDR1 DFQATT, CDR2 SNEGSKA (reference sequence). The CDR3 DNA reads TGCAGTGCTAGAGCAAAGGGACCTACCGGGGAGCTGTTTTTT. This translates into CSARAKGPTGELFF.

V usage is TRBV9 and J usage is TRBJ1-3; unclear D gene. The CDR3 is 16 residues long. Germline V gene sequence: CDR1 SGDLS, CDR2 YYNGEE. V was trimmed by 0 bases and J by 0 bases, leaving 10 bases between them. Here the CDR3 reads CASSVASGISGNTIYF. The CDR3 DNA reads as TGTGCCAGCAGCGTAGCTAGCGGAATCTCTGGAAACACCATATATTTT.

The rearrangement joins TRBV5-4 to TRBJ2-3, with TRBD2 as a possible D gene (5 bases). This CDR3 is 12 amino acids long. In germline, CDR1 is SGHNT, CDR2 YYREEE (reference sequence). V shed 4 bases and J shed 10 bases, with 13 bases lying between them. The CDR3 coding sequence is TGTGCCAGCAGCCTCGCAATCGGGGCGCAGTATTTT. It codes for CASSLAIGAQYF.

V is TRBV20-1 and J is TRBJ2-7; D possibly corresponds to TRBD1 (6 bases). The CDR3 totals 14 residues. The V end lost 0 bases, the J end lost 3 bases, and 12 bases lay between the germline ends. The germline gives CDR1 DFQATT, CDR2 SNEGSKA (reference sequence). This chain's CDR3 is CSAREQGRIYEQYF. The CDR3 nucleotides are TGCAGTGCTAGAGAACAGGGTCGCATCTACGAGCAGTACTTC.

The rearrangement joins TRBV20-1 to TRBJ2-1, with unresolved D. The CDR3 loop spans 14 amino acids. Trimming shortened V by 0 bases and J by 6 bases, and 12 bases separated the two germline ends. CDR1 is DFQATT, CDR2 SNEGSKA, per germline (reference sequence). The CDR3: CSAREVTLGNEQFF. The CDR3 DNA is TGCAGTGCTAGAGAGGTCACTCTGGGCAATGAGCAGTTCTTC.

The DNA for the CDR3 is TGTGCCAGCAGCCAGCACGGTGTTGGACTAGCGGGTCTCAATGAGCAGTTCTTC. Its protein is CASSQHGVGLAGLNEQFF. The chain has TRBV3-1 and TRBJ2-1; 11 nucleotides line up with TRBD2. This CDR3 has 18 amino acids. The V and J ends lost 3 bases and 6 bases, in that order; junction bases with no gene match: 13. In germline, CDR1 is LGHDT, CDR2 YNNKEL (reference sequence).

This rearrangement joins TRBV14 to TRBJ2-2; possibly TRBD1 for D (6 bases). The germline CDR1 and CDR2 sequences are SGHDN and FVKESK. V was pared by 1 base and J by 6 bases, with 6 bases between. CDR3 length: 13 amino acids. This CDR3 is CASSQGGPGELFF. The CDR3 region has the DNA TGTGCCAGCAGCCAAGGGGGGCCCGGGGAGCTGTTTTTT.